A selection of T cell receptor beta chains follows, all from one sample in a study of cytomegalovirus exposure and HLA in healthy donors. This table comes from immunoSEQ multiplex PCR, and its TCRdb copy is limited to in-frame clones, with some not included. The sample yields some 130,000 clones, about 70% seen once. The specimen sequenced was PBMCs. The source is a male donor in good health and CMV-seronegative. Each CDR3 is given without its conserved first and last residue.

CDR3aa,j_gene,v_gene,len
AISESSGRGHEQY,TRBJ2-7,TRBV10-3,13
ASSLSTGEAF,TRBJ1-1,TRBV28,10
ASSRPGGGTDTQY,TRBJ2-3,TRBV5-4,13
ASVGEGGYTEAF,TRBJ1-1,TRBV6-1,12
ASSAGTSGTYEQY,TRBJ2-7,TRBV5-1,13
ASRPNDRGLNIQY,TRBJ2-4,TRBV6-6,13
ASSLVGGYGYT,TRBJ1-2,TRBV7-9,11
ASSELGTGGRMNTEAF,TRBJ1-1,TRBV21-1,16
ASSPAWGGTEAF,TRBJ1-1,TRBV7-9,12
ASSIVPGKLF,TRBJ1-4,TRBV19,10
ASSPPGASGIMEKLF,TRBJ1-4,TRBV28,15
ASSLGLLNTEAF,TRBJ1-1,TRBV5-1,12
ASKPPGGGTQY,TRBJ2-5,TRBV25-1,11
ASSPGTENIQY,TRBJ2-4,TRBV5-1,11
ASSESGTRWQF,TRBJ2-1,TRBV6-1,11